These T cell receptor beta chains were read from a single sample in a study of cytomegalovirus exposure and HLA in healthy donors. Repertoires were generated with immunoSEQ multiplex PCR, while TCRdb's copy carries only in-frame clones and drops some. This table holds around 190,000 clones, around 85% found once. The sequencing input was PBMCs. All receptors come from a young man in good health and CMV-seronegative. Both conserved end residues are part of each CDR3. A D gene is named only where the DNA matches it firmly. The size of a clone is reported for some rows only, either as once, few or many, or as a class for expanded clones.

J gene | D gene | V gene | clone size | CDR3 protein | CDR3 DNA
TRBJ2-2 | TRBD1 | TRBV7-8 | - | CASSLVRQGGTGELFF | TGTGCCAGCAGCTTAGTACGACAGGGGGGCACCGGGGAGCTGTTTTTT
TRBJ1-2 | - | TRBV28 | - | CASSFGRLYGYTF | TGTGCCAGCAGTTTCGGCAGACTCTATGGCTACACCTTC
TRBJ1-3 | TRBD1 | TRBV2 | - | CASSVDRVGNTIYF | TGTGCCAGCAGTGTTGACAGGGTTGGAAACACCATATATTTT
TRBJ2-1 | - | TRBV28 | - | CATRAGSYNEQFF | TGTGCCACAAGAGCGGGCTCCTACAATGAGCAGTTCTTC
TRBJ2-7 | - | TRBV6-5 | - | CASSPLHLGTHEQYF | TGTGCCAGCAGTCCGCTCCACCTTGGCACACACGAGCAGTACTTC
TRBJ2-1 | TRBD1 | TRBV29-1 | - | CSADGQGSYNEQFF | TGCAGCGCTGACGGACAGGGCTCCTACAATGAGCAGTTCTTC
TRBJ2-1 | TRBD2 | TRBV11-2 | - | CASSPPYLAGNNEQFF | TGTGCCAGCAGCCCCCCCTATCTAGCGGGGAACAATGAGCAGTTCTTC
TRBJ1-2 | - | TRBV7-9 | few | CASSSRRAPNYGYTF | TGTGCCAGCAGCTCCCGCAGGGCCCCTAACTATGGCTACACCTTC
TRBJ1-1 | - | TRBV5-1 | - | CASSPGTGYLNTEAFF | TGCGCCAGCAGCCCAGGTACGGGATACTTGAACACTGAAGCTTTCTTT
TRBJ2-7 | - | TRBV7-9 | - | CASSSPLGEQYF | TGTGCCAGCAGCTCCCCCCTCGGGGAGCAGTACTTC
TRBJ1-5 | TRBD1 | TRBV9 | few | CASSLQGASNQPQHF | TGTGCCAGCAGCCTACAGGGGGCGAGTAATCAGCCCCAGCATTTT
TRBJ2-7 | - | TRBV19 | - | CASSDAASYEQYF | TGTGCCAGTAGTGACGCGGCCTCCTACGAGCAGTACTTC
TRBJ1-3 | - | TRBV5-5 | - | CASSLLGNTIYF | TGTGCCAGCAGCTTGCTCGGAAACACCATATATTTT
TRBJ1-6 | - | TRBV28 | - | CASRQENNSPLHF | TGTGCCAGCCGACAGGAGAATAATTCACCCCTCCACTTT
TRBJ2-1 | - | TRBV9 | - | CASSLLVIGNEQFF | TGTGCCAGCAGCCTACTAGTCATCGGCAATGAGCAGTTCTTC
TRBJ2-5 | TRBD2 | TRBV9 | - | CASSVGLAGAGQETQYF | TGTGCCAGCAGCGTAGGACTAGCGGGAGCGGGGCAAGAGACCCAGTACTTC
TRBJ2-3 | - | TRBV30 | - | CSHGTSTDTQYF | TGTTCCCACGGGACTAGCACAGATACGCAGTATTTT
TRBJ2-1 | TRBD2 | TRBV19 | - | CASSASSGSLNEQFF | TGTGCCAGTAGTGCTTCTAGCGGTTCGCTCAATGAGCAGTTCTTC
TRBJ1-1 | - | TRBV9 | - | CASSQGQNTEAFF | TGTGCCAGCAGCCAAGGACAAAACACTGAAGCTTTCTTT
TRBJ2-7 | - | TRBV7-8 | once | CASSISGEPYEQYF | TGTGCCAGCAGCATATCCGGGGAACCCTACGAGCAGTACTTC
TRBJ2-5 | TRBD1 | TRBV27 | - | CASRPAWTGRETQYF | TGTGCCAGCAGACCTGCTTGGACAGGGAGAGAGACCCAGTACTTC
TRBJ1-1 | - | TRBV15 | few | CATSRVTGQNTEAFF | TGTGCCACCAGCAGAGTGACAGGCCAGAACACTGAAGCTTTCTTT
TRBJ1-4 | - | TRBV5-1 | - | CASSLDGGEKLFF | TGCGCCAGCAGCTTGGACGGGGGAGAAAAACTGTTTTTT
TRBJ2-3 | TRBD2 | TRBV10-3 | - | CAISEGLAGVGDTQYF | TGTGCCATCAGCGAGGGACTAGCGGGAGTTGGAGATACGCAGTATTTT
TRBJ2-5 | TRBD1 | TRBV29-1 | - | CSVSGRGYQETQYF | TGCAGCGTATCTGGCAGGGGGTACCAAGAGACCCAGTACTTC
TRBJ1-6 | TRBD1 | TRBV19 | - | CASSIDRGGSPLHF | TGTGCCAGTAGTATCGACAGGGGTGGTTCACCCCTCCACTTT
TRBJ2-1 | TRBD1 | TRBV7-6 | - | CASSLTGVDEQFF | TGTGCCAGCAGCCTGACAGGGGTCGATGAGCAGTTCTTC
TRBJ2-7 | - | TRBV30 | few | CAGNGRGGYEQYF | TGTGCCGGGAACGGCAGGGGTGGTTACGAGCAGTACTTC
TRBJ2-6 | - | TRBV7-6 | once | CASTSSGVLTF | TGTGCCAGCACCTCATCCGGCGTCCTGACTTTC
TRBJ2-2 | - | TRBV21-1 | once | CASSKCSVAKTGELFF | TGTGCCAGCAGCAAATGTAGCGTCGCGAAGACCGGGGAGCTGTTTTTT
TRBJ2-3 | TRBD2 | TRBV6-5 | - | CASRRLADTDTQYF | TGTGCAAGCCGGAGACTAGCGGACACAGATACGCAGTATTTT
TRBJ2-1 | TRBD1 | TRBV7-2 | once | CASALDRGGYNEQFF | TGTGCCAGCGCCTTAGACAGGGGCGGCTACAATGAGCAGTTCTTC
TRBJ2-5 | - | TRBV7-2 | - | CASSLGAAQETQYF | TGTGCCAGCAGCTTAGGGGCAGCACAAGAGACCCAGTACTTC
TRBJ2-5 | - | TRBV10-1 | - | CASSEDYQETQYF | TGCGCCAGCAGTGAGGACTACCAAGAGACCCAGTACTTC
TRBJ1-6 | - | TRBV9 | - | CASSLGSSYNSPLHF | TGTGCCAGCAGCCTGGGGAGCTCCTATAATTCACCCCTCCACTTT
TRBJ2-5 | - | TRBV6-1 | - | CASSDPRVVETQYF | TGTGCCAGCAGTGACCCCAGGGTGGTGGAGACCCAGTACTTC
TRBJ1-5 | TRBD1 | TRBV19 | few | CASSLRPGQYYSNQPQHF | TGTGCCAGTAGTCTACGCCCGGGACAGTACTATAGCAATCAGCCCCAGCATTTT
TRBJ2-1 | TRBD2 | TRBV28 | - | CASSQLAGGEFF | TGTGCCAGCAGTCAACTAGCGGGTGGGGAGTTCTTC
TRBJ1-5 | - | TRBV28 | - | CASSRPRGGGYPLVGNQPQHF | TGTGCCAGCAGTAGACCCCGAGGGGGGGGCTATCCGCTCGTGGGCAATCAGCCCCAGCATTTT
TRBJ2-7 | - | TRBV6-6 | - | CAIGAGIYEQYF | TGTGCCATAGGGGCGGGAATCTACGAGCAGTACTTC
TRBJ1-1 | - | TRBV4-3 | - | CASSPSGRLNTEAFF | TGCGCCAGCAGCCCCAGCGGGCGCCTGAACACTGAAGCTTTCTTT
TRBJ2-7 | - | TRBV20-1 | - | CSARTTYEQYF | TGCAGTGCTAGGACTACCTACGAGCAGTACTTC
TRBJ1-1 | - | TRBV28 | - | CASSFYTGVATEAFF | TGTGCCAGCAGTTTCTATACGGGGGTTGCCACTGAAGCTTTCTTT
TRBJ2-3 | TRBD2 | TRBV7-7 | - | CASSPRLAGLGDTQYF | TGTGCTAGCAGCCCCAGACTAGCGGGGTTAGGAGATACGCAGTATTTT
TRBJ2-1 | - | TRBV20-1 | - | CSAKSYNEQFF | TGCAGTGCTAAGAGTTACAATGAGCAGTTCTTC
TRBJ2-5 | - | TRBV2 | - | CASNHFRDLYQETQYF | TGTGCCAGCAACCATTTTAGGGACTTGTATCAAGAGACCCAGTACTTC